These 23 T cell receptor beta chains were all obtained from the same sample, sequenced in a study of blood T cell repertoires in COVID-19. The protocol was immunoSEQ multiplex PCR, while the TCRdb copy is restricted to in-frame clones and leaves out a portion. The data show some 180,000 clones, over 70% seen once. Sequencing was done on a sample of peripheral blood. These receptors were taken from a middle-aged woman with COVID-19, enrolled during active disease.

This chain uses TRBV6-5 with TRBJ1-6; D might be TRBD1 (5 bases). The CDR3 totals 15 residues. Germline V gene sequence: CDR1 MNHEY, CDR2 SVGAGI. V lost 6 bases and J lost 7, with 16 bases in between. In nucleotides, the CDR3 is TGTGCCAGCAGAGGGGAGGCAGGGCAAAATTCACCCCTCCACTTT. Translated, it gives CASRGEAGQNSPLHF.

This clone was observed a single time. The genes are TRBV16 and TRBJ1-1; weak D call: TRBD1 (5 bases). Germline CDR1 KGHSY, CDR2 FQNENV. Trimming removed 0 bases at V and 6 bases at J, with 11 bases between. The CDR3 length is 14 residues. The CDR3 region has the DNA TGTGCCAGCAGCCAATCGGGGCAGGGCGCTGAAGCTTTCTTT. It encodes CASSQSGQGAEAFF.

This clone has just one count. This chain uses TRBV11-2 with TRBJ2-2; D unresolved. The germline V gene has CDR1 SGHAT and CDR2 FQNNGV. The CDR3 consists of 15 residues. V dropped 6 bases and J dropped 4 bases, with 15 bases sitting between them. The chain's CDR3 is CASRRSRSPTGELFF. CDR3 DNA: TGTGCCAGCAGACGATCTAGGAGTCCCACCGGGGAGCTGTTTTTT.

The chain combines TRBV5-1 with TRBJ2-7, with a possible D match to TRBD1 (5 bases). CDR3 length equals 13 residues. Germline V gene lookup returns CDR1 SGHRS and CDR2 YFSETQ. V shed 2 bases and J shed 7 bases, with 13 bases lying between them. The CDR3 coding sequence is TGCGCCAGCAGCTTCCGCAGGGTTGGAGAGCAGTACTTC. It codes for CASSFRRVGEQYF.

This chain connects TRBV19 to TRBJ2-1; tentatively, D is TRBD1 (6 bases). Germline V gene sequence: CDR1 LNHDA, CDR2 SQIVND (reference sequence). The germline V and J ends were trimmed by 7 bases and 0 bases, with 13 bases remaining between them. The CDR3 totals 15 residues. The CDR3 here is CASTPGALSYNEQFF. CDR3 DNA: TGTGCCAGTACCCCAGGGGCGCTCTCCTACAATGAGCAGTTCTTC.

The V gene is TRBV18, the J gene TRBJ1-1, with 7 bases identical to TRBD1. V dropped 6 bases and J dropped 5; count of bases not matched to a gene: 9. The CDR3 has 14 amino acids. Looked up from germline, CDR1 is KGHSH and CDR2 is LQKENI. The CDR3 DNA follows: TGTGCCAGCTCCCCCAGACAGGGTAAGACTGAAGCTTTCTTT. It yields the protein CASSPRQGKTEAFF.

The J gene is TRBJ2-5, the V gene TRBV24-1, with D possibly being TRBD1 (7 bases). This CDR3 is built from 16 residues. The germline V gene has CDR1 KGHDR and CDR2 SFDVKD. The V and J ends lost 0 bases and 5 bases respectively, with 15 bases between them. The CDR3, as DNA: TGTGCCACCAGTGATTTGACGACAGGGCGGGGCGAGACCCAGTACTTC. As protein: CATSDLTTGRGETQYF.

This clone has more than one count but fewer than ten. The chain uses TRBV7-6 and TRBJ2-3, with a possible D match to TRBD2 (6 bases). From germline, CDR1 is SGHVS and CDR2 FNYEAQ. This CDR3 region has 15 residues. V was cut by 0 bases and J by 3 bases, with 10 bases left in between. The CDR3 region has the DNA TGTGCCAGCAGCTTAGCTACGGGAGTAACAGATACGCAGTATTTT. Encoded protein: CASSLATGVTDTQYF.

The V gene is TRBV7-9, the J gene TRBJ2-7; TRBD2 aligns across 7 bases. This CDR3 has 16 residues. V shed 1 base and J 6 bases; nucleotides not matched to a gene: 12. Germline lookup yields CDR1 SEHNR and CDR2 FQNEAQ (reference sequence). Here the CDR3 DNA reads TGTGCCAGCAGCTTAGTCCCAGCGGGGAGCCGAAGCGAGCAGTACTTC. Translating it yields CASSLVPAGSRSEQYF.

CDR3 in amino acids: CASSYLSRGEEQYF. In DNA form, the CDR3 reads TGTGCCAGCAGTTACCTTAGCAGGGGGGAAGAGCAGTACTTC. The chain employs TRBV6-5 and TRBJ2-7, with D perhaps TRBD1 (7 bases). The CDR3 contains 14 residues. Germline CDR1 MNHEY, CDR2 SVGAGI. V dropped 2 bases and J dropped 7 bases, with 15 bases sitting between them.

V usage is TRBV21-1 and J usage is TRBJ2-7; TRBD2 is the table's D call and was not checked against the DNA. TRBV21-1 is classified as a pseudogene. The CDR3 runs to 13 residues. CDR3 region: CASRPNSTYEQYF. The DNA for the CDR3 is TGTGCCAGCAGGCCTAATTCAACCTACGAGCAGTACTTC.

Remarks on this clone: In the same sample, other DNA sequences code for this CDR3. The V call is TRBV5-4, the J call TRBJ1-2, with 7 bases lining up with TRBD1. CDR1 and CDR2 (germline): SGHNT, YYREEE (reference sequence). The CDR3 consists of 13 residues. The V gene end was trimmed by 3 bases and the J gene end by 6 bases; junction bases not matched to a gene: 5. The CDR3 nucleotides are TGTGCCAGCAGCTCGACAGGGTCGGATGGCTACACCTTC. Translating it yields CASSSTGSDGYTF.

The CDR3 region is CASSRGQLNEKLFF. As DNA, the CDR3 is TGTGCCAGCAGTCGCGGACAGCTTAATGAAAAACTGTTTTTT. The chain links TRBV27 to TRBJ1-4; TRBD1 is a possible D gene (6 bases). V dropped 5 bases and J dropped 4 bases, with 11 bases sitting between them. From germline, CDR1 is MNHEY and CDR2 SMNVEV (reference sequence). This CDR3 has 14 amino acids.

The V and J genes are TRBV27 and TRBJ2-1, with D unclear. The CDR3 extends over 13 amino acids. Trimming took off 6 bases at V and 6 bases at J, with 12 bases between the two ends. Germline loops: CDR1 MNHEY, CDR2 SMNVEV (reference sequence). CDR3 region: CASRLLSSNEQFF. CDR3 nucleotides: TGTGCCAGCAGACTCCTCTCATCCAATGAGCAGTTCTTC.

The chain employs TRBV27 and TRBJ2-4; TRBD2 might be the D (5 bases). V lost 2 bases and J 0 bases, leaving 17 bases between the germline ends. Germline-derived CDR1 and CDR2 are MNHEY and SMNVEV (reference sequence). This CDR3 contains 18 residues. The CDR3 DNA sequence: TGTGCCAGCAGTTTAGGGATACTTCGGGGAAGAGCCAAAAACATTCAGTACTTC. This sequence encodes CASSLGILRGRAKNIQYF.

The rearrangement uses TRBV5-1 and TRBJ2-2; TRBD1 aligns across 9 bases. V lost 7 bases and J lost 2; bases outside the gene matches: 12. CDR3 size: 17 residues. Germline V lookup: CDR1 SGHRS, CDR2 YFSETQ. This CDR3 reads CASRPRDRATNTGELFF. The CDR3 bases are TGCGCCAGCCGCCCGCGGGACAGGGCAACTAACACCGGGGAGCTGTTTTTT.

The V call is TRBV7-6, the J call TRBJ2-7; TRBD1 matches at 9 bases. Germline CDR1 SGHVS, CDR2 FNYEAQ. V shed 4 bases, J shed 5 bases, and the junction held 12 bases outside the gene matches. CDR3 size: 16 residues. The CDR3 loop is CASSYKPGQGPHEQYF. CDR3 sequence (DNA): TGTGCCAGCAGCTATAAACCGGGACAGGGTCCCCACGAGCAGTACTTC.

The V gene is TRBV5-1, the J gene TRBJ1-5, with a tentative D call TRBD1 (5 bases). Germline CDR1 and CDR2: SGHRS and YFSETQ. The CDR3 is made up of 15 amino acids. V lost 4 bases, J lost 7 bases, and 18 bases lay in between. The CDR3 is CASSPTSGGEQPQHF. The CDR3 DNA reads as TGCGCCAGCAGCCCAACGTCCGGGGGGGAGCAGCCCCAGCATTTT.

This chain connects TRBV19 to TRBJ1-1; 8 bases fit TRBD1. The CDR3 runs 14 residues. CDR1 and CDR2 from the germline V gene are LNHDA and SQIVND (reference sequence). J was trimmed by 4 bases and V by 2 bases; bases with no gene match: 3. This CDR3 is CASSIQGAGTEAFF. DNA for the CDR3: TGTGCCAGTAGTATACAGGGGGCCGGCACTGAAGCTTTCTTT.

The chain uses TRBV18 and TRBJ1-5, with D perhaps TRBD1 (5 bases). CDR1 is KGHSH, CDR2 LQKENI, per germline. CDR3 length: 18 residues. V was trimmed by 2 bases and J by 0 bases, leaving 17 bases between them. CDR3: CASSPTAGSRGSNQPQHF. The CDR3 DNA reads TGTGCCAGCTCACCAACGGCAGGGTCAAGGGGTAGCAATCAGCCCCAGCATTTT. The variable domain in full, completed from reference TRBV18 and TRBJ1-5, reads NAGVMQNPRHLVRRRGQEARLRCSPMKGHSHVYWYRQLPEEGLKFMVYLQKENIIDESGMPKERFSAEFPKEGPSILRIQQVVRGDSAAYFCASSPTAGSRGSNQPQHFGDGTRLSIL.

Here the CDR3 reads CASSYRRVSYEQYF. The DNA for the CDR3 is TGTGCCAGCAGTTACCGCCGAGTAAGTTACGAGCAGTACTTC. J is TRBJ2-7 and V is TRBV6-5, with D unresolved. This CDR3 has 14 residues. With 2 bases removed from V and 4 bases from J, the gap between germline ends came to 12 bases. Germline V gene sequence: CDR1 MNHEY, CDR2 SVGAGI.

The chain is built from TRBV5-5 and TRBJ2-4; 7 positions agree with TRBD1. Germline V gene lookup returns CDR1 SGHKS and CDR2 YYEKEE (reference sequence). CDR3 length: 16 amino acids. After removal of 4 bases from V and 2 bases from J, the junction contained 9 bases not matched to a gene. The CDR3 DNA sequence: TGTGCCAGCAGCCCTCAAGAGACAGGGCCCAAAAACATTCAGTACTTC. Its protein product is CASSPQETGPKNIQYF.

V usage is TRBV2 and J usage is TRBJ2-1, with D possibly being TRBD1 (6 bases). Germline CDR1 is SNHLY and CDR2 is FYNNEI. V shed 2 bases and J shed 7 bases, with 9 bases lying between them. This CDR3 is built from 13 residues. The CDR3 protein is CASSEWQGNEQFF. The DNA for the CDR3 is TGTGCCAGCAGTGAATGGCAGGGGAATGAGCAGTTCTTC.